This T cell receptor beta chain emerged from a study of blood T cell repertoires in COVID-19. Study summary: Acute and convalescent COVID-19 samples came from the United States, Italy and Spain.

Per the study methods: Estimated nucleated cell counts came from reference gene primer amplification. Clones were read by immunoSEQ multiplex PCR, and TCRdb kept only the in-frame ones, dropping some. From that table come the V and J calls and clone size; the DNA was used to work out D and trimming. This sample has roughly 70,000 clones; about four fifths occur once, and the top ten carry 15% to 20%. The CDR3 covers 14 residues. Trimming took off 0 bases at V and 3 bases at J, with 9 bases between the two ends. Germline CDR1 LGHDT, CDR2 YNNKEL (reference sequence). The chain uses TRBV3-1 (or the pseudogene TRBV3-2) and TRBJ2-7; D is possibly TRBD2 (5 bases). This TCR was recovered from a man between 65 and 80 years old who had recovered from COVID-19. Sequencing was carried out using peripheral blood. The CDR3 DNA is TGTGCCAGCAGCCAAGACCAGCGGAGCTACGAGCAGTACTTC. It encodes CASSQDQRSYEQYF.